This record looks at one T cell receptor beta chain sequence and its context. The data are from a study of blood T cells in healthy people across ages. It was with a sample-barcoded 5' primer and a J-beta primer mix that a second PCR of roughly 7 to 12 cycles was run. MiXCR was run by TCRdb on the 5' RACE reads, yielding one entry per CDR3 protein. The table records approximately 2,000,000 distinct CDR3 sequences, approximately 39% of them present only once. With 5 bases removed from V and 8 bases from J, the gap between germline ends came to 15 bases. The CDR3 spans 13 residues. Germline CDR1 reads SGHTA; CDR2 reads FQGNSA.

The source is a human donor in good health. The specimen was blood. This chain joins TRBV7-2 and TRBJ1-2; unclear D gene. CDR3 sequence (DNA): TGTGCCAGCAGCATACGGGGAGGAGGAGGCTACACCTTC. Its translation is CASSIRGGGGYTF.